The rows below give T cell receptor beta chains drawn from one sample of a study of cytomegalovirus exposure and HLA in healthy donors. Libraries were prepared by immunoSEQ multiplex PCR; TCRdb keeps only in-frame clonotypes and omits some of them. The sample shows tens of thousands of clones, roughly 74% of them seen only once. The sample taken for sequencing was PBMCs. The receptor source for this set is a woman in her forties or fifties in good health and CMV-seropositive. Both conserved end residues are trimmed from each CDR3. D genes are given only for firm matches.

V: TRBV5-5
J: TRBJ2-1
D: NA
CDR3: ASSLIQGERRF

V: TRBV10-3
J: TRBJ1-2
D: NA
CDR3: AISDRGSYGYT

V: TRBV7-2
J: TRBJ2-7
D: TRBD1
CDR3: ASSSPGQAYEQY

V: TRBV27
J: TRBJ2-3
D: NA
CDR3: ASSFRASSAPSTDTQY

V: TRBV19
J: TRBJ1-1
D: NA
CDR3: ASSVDTMNTEAF

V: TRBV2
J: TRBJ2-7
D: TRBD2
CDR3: ASSDNSGLYEQY

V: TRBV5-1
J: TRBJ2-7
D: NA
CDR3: ASSGSASYEQY

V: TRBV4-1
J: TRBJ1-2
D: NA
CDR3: ASSQDRDIKGGYT

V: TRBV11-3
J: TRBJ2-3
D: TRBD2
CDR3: ASSLREGSTDTQY

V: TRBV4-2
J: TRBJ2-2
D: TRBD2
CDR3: ASSQDTPGTSGMYTGELF

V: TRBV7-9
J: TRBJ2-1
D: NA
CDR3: ASSFALAGVLNEQF

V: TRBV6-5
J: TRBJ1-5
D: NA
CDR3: ASGRLSQPQH

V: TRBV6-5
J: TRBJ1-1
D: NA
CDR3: ASRGRAKNTEAF

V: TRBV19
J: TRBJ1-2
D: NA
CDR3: ASSSLTGGYT

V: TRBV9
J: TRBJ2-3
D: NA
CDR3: ASSVAPSVDTQY

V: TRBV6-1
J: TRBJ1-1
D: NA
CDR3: ASSEYGPEAF

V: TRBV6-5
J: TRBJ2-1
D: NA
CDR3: ASSYSKGALDEQF

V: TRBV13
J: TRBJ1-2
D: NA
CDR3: ASSLAQLYGYT

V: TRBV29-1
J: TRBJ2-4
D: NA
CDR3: SVEGPRDSEAKNIQY

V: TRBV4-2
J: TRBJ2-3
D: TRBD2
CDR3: ASSQASRTSSPTDTQY

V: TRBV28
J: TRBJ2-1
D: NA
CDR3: ASTLGGSYNEQF

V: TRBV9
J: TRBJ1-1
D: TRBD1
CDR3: ASSVGLGTGILKERITEAF

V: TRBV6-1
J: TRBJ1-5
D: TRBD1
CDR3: ASRPTGIYQPQH

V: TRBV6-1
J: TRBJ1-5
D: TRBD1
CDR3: ATWLRGQRNQPQH

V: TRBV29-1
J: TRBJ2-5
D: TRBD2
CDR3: SVTTSGRIQETQY

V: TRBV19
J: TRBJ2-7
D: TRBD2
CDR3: ASSIWLADPYEQY

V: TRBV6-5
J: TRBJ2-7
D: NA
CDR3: ASSYSRQAYEQY

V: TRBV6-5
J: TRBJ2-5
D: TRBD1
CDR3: ASSEGTGVETQY

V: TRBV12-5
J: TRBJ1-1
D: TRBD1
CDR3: ASGSGQGNTEAF

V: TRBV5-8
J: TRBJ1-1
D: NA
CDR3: ASRWTGSPEAF

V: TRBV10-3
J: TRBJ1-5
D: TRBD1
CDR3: ATRRQGNGDQPQH

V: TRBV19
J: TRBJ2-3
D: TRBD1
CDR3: ASNDRGLDTQY

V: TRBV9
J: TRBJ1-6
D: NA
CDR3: ASSQTGDNSPLH

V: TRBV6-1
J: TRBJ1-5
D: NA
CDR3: ASSELGGRSNQPQH

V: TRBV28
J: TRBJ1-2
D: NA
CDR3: ASSLLGAFNYGYT

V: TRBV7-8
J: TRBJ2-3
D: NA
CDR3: ASSPSQILTDTQY

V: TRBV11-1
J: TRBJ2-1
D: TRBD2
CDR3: ASSLLAGSNNEQF

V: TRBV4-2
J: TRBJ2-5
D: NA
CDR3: ASSQLGGRVETQY

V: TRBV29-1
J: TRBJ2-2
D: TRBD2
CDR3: SVLAGNTGELF

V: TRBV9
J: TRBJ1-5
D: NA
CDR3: ASSEAGAGQPQH

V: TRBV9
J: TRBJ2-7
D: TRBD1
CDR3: ASSAGQGGTYEQY

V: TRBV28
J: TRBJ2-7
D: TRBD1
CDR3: ASSSGDRELDYQY

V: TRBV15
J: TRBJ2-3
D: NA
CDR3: ATSREGRVSTDTQY

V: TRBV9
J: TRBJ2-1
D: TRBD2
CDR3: ASSRLAGSYNEQF

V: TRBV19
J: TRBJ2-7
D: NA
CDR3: ASSLAIGEQY

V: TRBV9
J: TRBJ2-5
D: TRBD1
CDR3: ASSLRTGVAQETQY

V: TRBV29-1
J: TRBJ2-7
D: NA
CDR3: SVGQNSYEQY

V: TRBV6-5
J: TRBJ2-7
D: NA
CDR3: ASSYSKGETYEQY

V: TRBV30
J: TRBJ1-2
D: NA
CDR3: AWTGVYGYT

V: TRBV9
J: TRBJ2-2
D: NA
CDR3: ASSTGQLNTGELF